A single sample is the source of the 28 T cell receptor beta chains below, sequenced in a study of T cell responses to AZD1222 COVID-19 vaccine. Profiling relied on immunoSEQ multiplex PCR, and the TCRdb table lists in-frame clones only, not all of them. The data contain over 100,000 clones, roughly 90% of them seen just once; the ten biggest clones take up roughly 20%. Material: peripheral blood, obtained on day 0 of AZD1222 vaccination. Receptors were obtained from an adult in good health.

This chain connects TRBV20-1 to TRBJ2-1; D perhaps matches TRBD2 (6 bases). V was cut by 3 bases and J by 2 bases, with 11 bases left in between. CDR3 length: 14 residues. Germline V gives CDR1 DFQATT, CDR2 SNEGSKA (reference sequence). The CDR3 nucleotides are TGCAGTGCTAGTGGGGACTCGCCCTACAATGAGCAGTTCTTC. Its protein is CSASGDSPYNEQFF.

The gene calls are TRBV18 and TRBJ2-5, with D possibly TRBD2 on 6 matching bases. Germline loops: CDR1 KGHSH, CDR2 LQKENI. The CDR3 loop spans 15 amino acids. The V and J ends lost 3 bases and 1 base respectively, with 12 bases between them. The CDR3 protein is CASSPGRGGQETQYF. DNA of the CDR3: TGTGCCAGCTCACCCGGTAGGGGAGGCCAAGAGACCCAGTACTTC. Full variable domain (remainder filled in from reference TRBV18 and TRBJ2-5): NAGVMQNPRHLVRRRGQEARLRCSPMKGHSHVYWYRQLPEEGLKFMVYLQKENIIDESGMPKERFSAEFPKEGPSILRIQQVVRGDSAAYFCASSPGRGGQETQYFGPGTRLLVL.

The V gene is TRBV5-1, the J gene TRBJ2-7; D possibly uses TRBD1 or TRBD2 (5 bases each). Deletions cut 0 bases from V and 6 bases from J, with 10 bases between. Germline V gene data show CDR1 as SGHRS and CDR2 as YFSETQ. CDR3 length: 13 residues. The CDR3 spells CASSLVLGAEQYF. The CDR3 bases are TGCGCCAGCAGCTTGGTTCTCGGGGCCGAGCAGTACTTC.

The chain couples TRBV9 to TRBJ1-1; D call uncertain. Germline CDR1 SGDLS, CDR2 YYNGEE. V was shortened by 0 bases and J by 2 bases, with 11 bases between the two germline ends. CDR3 size: 15 residues. The CDR3 here is CASSVEGVYNTEAFF. CDR3 coding DNA: TGTGCCAGCAGCGTAGAGGGTGTCTATAACACTGAAGCTTTCTTT.

This clone has only one observation. At one boundary the junction diverges from the germline segment, which might be a read error. This rearrangement joins TRBV5-1 to TRBJ2-7, with D perhaps TRBD1 (6 bases). CDR3 length equals 14 residues. Germline assignment: CDR1 SGHRS and CDR2 YFSETQ. The CDR3 loop reads CASRLDSDSYEQYF. The CDR3, as DNA: TGCGCCAGCAGGTTGGACAGCGACTCCTACGAGCAGTACTTC.

The chain links TRBV2 to TRBJ1-2; D unresolved. This CDR3 is 12 amino acids long. The germline V gene encodes CDR1 SNHLY and CDR2 FYNNEI. V was trimmed by 4 bases and J by 4 bases, leaving 7 bases between them. DNA for the CDR3: TGTGCCAGCAGTGTAGTTCTCTATGGCTACACCTTC. Translation gives CASSVVLYGYTF. The complete variable domain, with remaining parts taken from reference TRBV2 and TRBJ1-2, reads EPEVTQTPSHQVTQMGQEVILRCVPISNHLYFYWYRQILGQKVEFLVSFYNNEISEKSEIFDDQFSVERPDGSNFTLKIRSTKLEDSAMYFCASSVVLYGYTFGSGTRLTVV.

The sample holds one count of this clone. The chain is built from TRBV5-5 and TRBJ1-5; D unclear. Trimming stripped 0 bases from V and 0 bases from J, with 7 bases between. Per germline, CDR1 SGHKS and CDR2 YYEKEE (reference sequence). The CDR3 length is 15 residues. The CDR3 sequence: CASSLGGDSNQPQHF. CDR3 sequence (DNA): TGTGCCAGCAGCTTGGGCGGGGATAGCAATCAGCCCCAGCATTTT.

The chain joins TRBV5-1 to TRBJ1-1, with a weak D call TRBD1 (6 bases). Trimming cost V 0 bases and J 1 base, with 13 bases left between them. CDR1 and CDR2 from the germline V gene are SGHRS and YFSETQ. This CDR3 contains 16 residues. CDR3 sequence: CASSLARGAWNTEAFF. CDR3 sequence (DNA): TGCGCCAGCAGCTTGGCTAGGGGGGCGTGGAACACTGAAGCTTTCTTT. The variable domain in full, with the rest retrieved from reference TRBV5-1 and TRBJ1-1, is KAGVTQTPRYLIKTRGQQVTLSCSPISGHRSVSWYQQTPGQGLQFLFEYFSETQRNKGNFPGRFSGRQFSNSRSEMNVSTLELGDSALYLCASSLARGAWNTEAFFGQGTRLTVV.

V and J are TRBV5-1 and TRBJ2-5; 10 nucleotides align to TRBD1. CDR3 length: 14 amino acids. The V gene's germline CDR1 is SGHRS and CDR2 YFSETQ. The V and J ends lost 4 bases and 5 bases, in that order; junction bases with no gene match: 5. CDR3 sequence (DNA): TGCGCCAGCAGCCAGACAGGGGGCCTGGAGACCCAGTACTTC. Translating gives CASSQTGGLETQYF.

This clone was seen only once. The chain is built from TRBV4-1 and TRBJ1-4; possibly TRBD1 for D (6 bases). The CDR3 runs to 18 residues. The V gene's germline CDR1 is MGHRA and CDR2 YSYEKL. Trimming removed 2 bases at V and 6 bases at J, with 22 bases between. Written as DNA, the CDR3 is TGCGCCAGCAGCCAAAAGCTTACAGGGTTAGCGTTTGATGAAAAACTGTTTTTT. Translation: CASSQKLTGLAFDEKLFF.

The CDR3 loop is CASSSRNNEQFF. In DNA, the CDR3 is TGTGCCAGCAGTTCACGAAACAATGAGCAGTTCTTC. The V call is TRBV6-5, the J call TRBJ2-1, with D hard to call. Germline lookup yields CDR1 MNHEY and CDR2 SVGAGI. The CDR3 has 12 amino acids. V lost 4 bases and J 5 bases, leaving 6 bases between the germline ends.

The V and J genes are TRBV10-1 and TRBJ2-1; 10 nucleotides agree with TRBD2. V lost 3 bases to trimming and J lost 6 bases; unmatched junction nucleotides: 5. The V gene's germline CDR1 is WNHNN and CDR2 SYGVQD (reference sequence). The CDR3 totals 15 residues. CDR3: CASSDGLAVSNEQFF. In DNA form, the CDR3 reads TGCGCCAGCAGTGACGGACTAGCGGTATCCAATGAGCAGTTCTTC.

The chain has TRBV6-5 and TRBJ1-1; TRBD1 matches at 8 bases. The CDR3 runs 13 residues. V shed 6 bases and J 6 bases; nucleotides not matched to a gene: 6. Looked up from germline, CDR1 is MNHEY and CDR2 is SVGAGI. The CDR3 here is CASRWTGRPEAFF. The CDR3 DNA is TGTGCCAGCAGATGGACAGGGAGGCCTGAAGCTTTCTTT.

CDR3 residues: CASSLTDREHTEAFF. In DNA, the CDR3 is TGTGCCAGCAGCTTAACGGACAGGGAGCACACTGAAGCTTTCTTT. V and J are TRBV7-3 and TRBJ1-1; 8 positions match TRBD1. Germline loops: CDR1 SGHTA, CDR2 FQGTGA. The ends lost 0 bases at V and 3 bases at J; junction bases unmatched: 3. The CDR3 spans 15 residues.

This chain joins TRBV27 and TRBJ1-5; the D gene is possibly TRBD1 (6 bases). Trimming removed 3 bases from V and 6 bases from J, with 9 bases in between. The CDR3 consists of 13 residues. Germline CDR1 MNHEY, CDR2 SMNVEV (reference sequence). The CDR3 region is CASSLSGVQPQHF. The CDR3 DNA sequence: TGTGCCAGCAGTTTGTCAGGGGTTCAGCCCCAGCATTTT.

This clone has just a few counts. The chain links TRBV4-1 to TRBJ2-5; 10 bases match TRBD1. V dropped 3 bases and J dropped 4; count of bases not matched to a gene: 11. Germline CDR1 reads MGHRA; CDR2 reads YSYEKL. CDR3 size: 17 residues. The CDR3 region has the DNA TGCGCCAGCAGCCACCGAACCGGACAGGGGGTACGAGAGACCCAGTACTTC. The encoded protein is CASSHRTGQGVRETQYF.

The J gene is TRBJ1-3, the V gene TRBV10-2, with TRBD1 matching 7 bases. Trimming removed 6 bases from V and 2 bases from J; junction bases left unmatched: 13. CDR1 and CDR2 (germline): WSHSY, SAAADI. CDR3 length: 17 amino acids. The CDR3 DNA sequence: TGCGCCAGCAGATCACCCGCAGGGGGGAAAACTGGAAACACCATATATTTT. Translated: CASRSPAGGKTGNTIYF.

The chain joins TRBV3-1 (or the pseudogene TRBV3-2) to TRBJ2-1; D is unclear. This CDR3 is built from 12 residues. V dropped 7 bases and J dropped 6 bases, with 10 bases sitting between them. CDR1 is LGHDT and CDR2 is YNNKEL in the germline V gene (reference sequence). The DNA of the CDR3 is TGTGCCAGCACCTTTTCAGGCAATGAGCAGTTCTTC. It translates to CASTFSGNEQFF.

Note on this clone: Its ends do not fully match the called genes, so a read error is possible. The chain has TRBV2 and TRBJ1-4, with a tentative D call TRBD1 (5 bases). There are 13 residues in the CDR3. The germline V gene has CDR1 SNHLY and CDR2 FYNNEI. CDR3 sequence: CASREGVQEKLFF. CDR3 coding DNA: TGTGCCAGCAGAGAAGGGGTACAGGAAAAACTGTTTTTT.

As regards this clone: This CDR3 is also generated by other DNA sequences in the sample. The rearrangement uses TRBV7-2 and TRBJ2-1; D might be TRBD1 (6 bases). Germline V gene lookup returns CDR1 SGHTA and CDR2 FQGNSA. Between the trimmed V and J ends, which lost 1 base and 4 bases, there was a span of 8 bases. This CDR3 comprises 14 residues. The CDR3 spells CASSLGTEYNEQFF. The CDR3 DNA reads as TGTGCCAGCAGCTTAGGGACAGAGTACAATGAGCAGTTCTTC.

The J gene is TRBJ1-3, the V gene TRBV5-1; no clear D gene. The germline gives CDR1 SGHRS, CDR2 YFSETQ. The length of the CDR3 is 14 residues. The V end was cut by 0 bases, the J end by 3 bases, with 7 bases between. CDR3 DNA: TGCGCCAGCAGCTTGGCCGGGGTTGGAAACACCATATATTTT. It specifies CASSLAGVGNTIYF.

This clone was recorded once. The V and J genes are TRBV2 and TRBJ1-5, with a possible D match to TRBD1 (5 bases). Germline-derived CDR1 and CDR2 are SNHLY and FYNNEI. V was trimmed by 8 bases and J by 2 bases, leaving 13 bases between them. The CDR3 is made up of 14 amino acids. CDR3 sequence reads: CASGGGEGNQPQHF. The CDR3 DNA follows: TGTGCCAGCGGGGGAGGGGAGGGCAATCAGCCCCAGCATTTT.

The chain uses TRBV18 and TRBJ2-7, with a possible D match to TRBD1 (5 bases). Trimming took 4 bases from V and 5 from J, leaving 15 bases between them. CDR3 length: 14 residues. Germline V lookup: CDR1 KGHSH, CDR2 LQKENI. Here the CDR3 reads CASSRGREGNEQYF. The CDR3 region has the DNA TGTGCCAGCTCACGGGGCAGGGAAGGGAACGAGCAGTACTTC.

This rearrangement joins TRBV4-1 to TRBJ2-1; 9 nucleotides agree with TRBD1. Germline V gene lookup returns CDR1 MGHRA and CDR2 YSYEKL. Trimming removed 3 bases from V and 9 bases from J; junction bases left unmatched: 18. The CDR3 runs to 18 residues. CDR3 residues: CASSQGGSGQGVEGEQFF. As DNA, the CDR3 is TGCGCCAGCAGCCAGGGGGGGTCGGGACAGGGTGTCGAAGGTGAGCAGTTCTTC.

The chain employs TRBV6-4 and TRBJ2-3; a possible D gene is TRBD2 (5 bases). The CDR3 has 14 residues. The V gene lost 9 bases and the J gene lost 4 bases, with 17 bases spanning the gap. Germline loops: CDR1 MRHNA, CDR2 SNTAGT. Here the CDR3 reads CARRGWGVPDTQYF. The CDR3 nucleotides are TGTGCCAGACGAGGATGGGGAGTCCCAGATACGCAGTATTTT.

This clone appeared once. The J gene is TRBJ1-1, the V gene TRBV6-5; no definite D call. Germline V gives CDR1 MNHEY, CDR2 SVGAGI. This CDR3 contains 13 residues. V was clipped by 6 bases and J by 2 bases, with 10 bases between them. The DNA for the CDR3 is TGTGCCAGCAGATCCGATCTTAACACTGAAGCTTTCTTT. Encoded protein: CASRSDLNTEAFF.

The gene calls are TRBV12-3 or TRBV12-4 and TRBJ1-2, with D perhaps matching TRBD1 (6 bases). The CDR3 loop spans 11 amino acids. Trimming shortened V by 6 bases and J by 8 bases, and 10 bases separated the two germline ends. CDR3 coding DNA: TGTGCCAGCAGCCCCGGGGGCGGCTACACCTTC. Encoded protein: CASSPGGGYTF.

V gene TRBV7-3 combines with J gene TRBJ2-2; D is ambiguous. The V end was cut by 3 bases, the J end by 4 bases, with 9 bases between. In germline, CDR1 is SGHTA, CDR2 FQGTGA. This CDR3 spans 14 amino acids. The CDR3 bases are TGTGCCAGCAGCTTGCTCCTAGGCACCGGGGAGCTGTTTTTT. Amino acids: CASSLLLGTGELFF.